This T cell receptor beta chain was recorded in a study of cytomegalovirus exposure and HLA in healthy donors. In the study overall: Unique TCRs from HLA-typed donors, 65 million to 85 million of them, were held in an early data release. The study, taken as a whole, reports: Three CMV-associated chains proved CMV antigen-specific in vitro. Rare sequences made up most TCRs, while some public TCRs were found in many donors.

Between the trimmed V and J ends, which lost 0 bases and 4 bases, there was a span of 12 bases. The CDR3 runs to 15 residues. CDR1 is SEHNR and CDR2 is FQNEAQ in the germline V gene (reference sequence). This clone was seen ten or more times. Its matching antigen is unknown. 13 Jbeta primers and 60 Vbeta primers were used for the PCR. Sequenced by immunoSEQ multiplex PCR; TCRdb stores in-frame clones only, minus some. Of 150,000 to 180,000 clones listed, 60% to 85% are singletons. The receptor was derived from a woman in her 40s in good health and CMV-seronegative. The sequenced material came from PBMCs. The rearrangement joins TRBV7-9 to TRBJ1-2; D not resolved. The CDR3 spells CASSLAAAGGYGYTF. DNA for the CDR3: TGTGCCAGCAGCTTAGCGGCGGCGGGCGGCTATGGCTACACCTTC.